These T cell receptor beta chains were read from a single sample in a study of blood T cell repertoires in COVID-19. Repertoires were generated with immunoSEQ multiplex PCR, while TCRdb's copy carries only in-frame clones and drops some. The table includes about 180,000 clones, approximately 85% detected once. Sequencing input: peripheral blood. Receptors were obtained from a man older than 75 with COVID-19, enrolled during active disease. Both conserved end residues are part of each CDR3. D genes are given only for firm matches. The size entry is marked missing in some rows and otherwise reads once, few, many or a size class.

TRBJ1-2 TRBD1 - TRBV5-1 TGCGCCAGCAGCTCCGGGACAGGCAACTATGGCTACACCTTC CASSSGTGNYGYTF
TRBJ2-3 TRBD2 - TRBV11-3 TGTGCCAGCAGCTCGCTAGCGGGATCAGATACGCAGTATTTT CASSSLAGSDTQYF
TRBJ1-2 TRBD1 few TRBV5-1 TGCGCCAGCAGCTTGGGGGACAGGGAGAGCGGCTACACCTTC CASSLGDRESGYTF
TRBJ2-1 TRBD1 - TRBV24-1 TGTGCCACCAGTGACAGGGACAGGGGAGCCTACAATGAGCAGTTCTTC CATSDRDRGAYNEQFF
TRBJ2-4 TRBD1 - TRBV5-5 TGTGCCAGCAGCTCCGGGACAGGGGAAGATAACATTCAGTACTTC CASSSGTGEDNIQYF
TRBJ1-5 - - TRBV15 TGTGCCACCAGCCGAGACGTCGGTCAGCCCCAGCATTTT CATSRDVGQPQHF
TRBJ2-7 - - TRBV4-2 TGTGCCAGCAGCCAAGTTCGCAGATCCTACGAGCAGTACTTC CASSQVRRSYEQYF
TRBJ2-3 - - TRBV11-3 TGTGCCAGCAGCCAACAGCCTGCAACAGATACGCAGTATTTT CASSQQPATDTQYF
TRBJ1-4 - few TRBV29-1 TGCAGCGTTGATTCGGGGTTTGAAAAACTGTTTTTT CSVDSGFEKLFF
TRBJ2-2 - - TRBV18 TGTGCCAGCTCACAAGGGGCTAACACCGGGGAGCTGTTTTTT CASSQGANTGELFF
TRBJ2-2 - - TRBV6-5 TGTGCCAGCAGTCTAGCGCGCGCGAACACCGGGGAGCTGTTTTTT CASSLARANTGELFF
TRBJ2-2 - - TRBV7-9 TGTGCCAGCAGCTTAGCGCTCGAGTTTCCGAGCACCGGGGAGCTGTTTTTT CASSLALEFPSTGELFF
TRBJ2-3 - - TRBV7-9 TGTGCCAGCAGCATTCTTAGCGTTAGCACAGATACGCAGTATTTT CASSILSVSTDTQYF
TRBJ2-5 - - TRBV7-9 TGTGCCAGCAGCTTAGACGGGGTCCGCGGGGAGACCCAGTACTTC CASSLDGVRGETQYF
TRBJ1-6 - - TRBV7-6 TGTGCCAGCAGCTTAGGATCCCCGGGGGGAGGTAATTCACCCCTCCACTTT CASSLGSPGGGNSPLHF
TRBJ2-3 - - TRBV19 TGTGCCAGTAGTATCGAGGCACCAGATACGCAGTATTTT CASSIEAPDTQYF
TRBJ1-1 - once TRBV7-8 TGTGCCAGCAGTTTCGACAAGAACACTGAAGCTTTCTTT CASSFDKNTEAFF
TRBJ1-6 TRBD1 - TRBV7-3 TGTGCCACCGGGACAGGGGTGAATTCACCCCTCCACTTT CATGTGVNSPLHF
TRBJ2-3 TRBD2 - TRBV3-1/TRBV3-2 TGTGCCAGCAGCTTCAGGACTAGCGGGTCCCTCACAGATACGCAGTATTTT CASSFRTSGSLTDTQYF
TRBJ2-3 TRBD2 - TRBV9 TGTGCCAGCAGCGAGCGGGGGGCGAGCACAGATACGCAGTATTTT CASSERGASTDTQYF
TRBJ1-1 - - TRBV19 TGTGCCAGTAGTATAGCCCCTCGGGTTGAAGCTTTCTTT CASSIAPRVEAFF
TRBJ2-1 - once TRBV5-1 TGCGCCAGCAGCTTGTTTAGGCCGGGAAGTGGGCACAATGAGCAGTTCTTC CASSLFRPGSGHNEQFF
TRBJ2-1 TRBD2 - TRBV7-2 TGTGCCAGCAGCTCGGGACTAGCGGGGGCCTACAATGAGCAGTTCTTC CASSSGLAGAYNEQFF
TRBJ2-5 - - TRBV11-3 TGTGCCAGCAGGATAACAGGTCGCGAGACCCAGTACTTC CASRITGRETQYF
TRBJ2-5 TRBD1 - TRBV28 TGTGCCAGCAGGAGAGACCCAGGGGGCATGGAGACCCAGTACTTC CASRRDPGGMETQYF
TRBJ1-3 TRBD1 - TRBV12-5 TGTGCTAGTGGGGGACAGGACTCTGGAAACACCATATATTTT CASGGQDSGNTIYF
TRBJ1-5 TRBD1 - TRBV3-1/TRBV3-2 TGTGCCAGCAGCCAAGGTCAGGGGGACAATCAGCCCCAGCATTTT CASSQGQGDNQPQHF